Sequencing of this T cell receptor beta chain was carried out in a study of T-cell reconstitution after alpha-beta-depleted transplantation in children. Regarding the study as a whole: Newly made T cells mostly supplied T-cell counts and diversity one year after transplant.

Comments on this clonotype: The antigen is unknown.

The TCRbeta library incorporated unique molecular identifiers. In TCRdb, the PCR reads were re-called with MiXCR into one record per CDR3 protein. The table includes 550,000 to 600,000 distinct CDR3 sequences, approximately 22% detected once. Trimming removed 6 bases from V and 2 bases from J; junction bases left unmatched: 5. The CDR3 totals 14 residues. The rearrangement uses TRBV12-3 or TRBV12-4 and TRBJ2-7, with 9 bases identical to TRBD2. This TCR came from a boy younger than two who had a stem cell transplant for acute myeloid leukemia, so the T cells may come from the graft donor. The input for sequencing was PBMCs, mostly from graft donor cells, taken 360 days after TCRalphabeta/CD19-depleted stem cell transplant. For the CDR3, the DNA is TGTGCCAGCAGCCGGCGGGAGGGACCCTACGAGCAGTACTTC. Amino acids: CASSRREGPYEQYF.